Presented here are 25 T cell receptor beta chains from one specimen sequenced in a study of cytomegalovirus exposure and HLA in healthy donors. The study ran its PCR with 60 Vbeta and 13 Jbeta primers. Clones were read by immunoSEQ multiplex PCR, and TCRdb kept only the in-frame ones, dropping some. The sample holds around 150,000 clones, roughly 80% seen once. Sequenced sample: PBMCs. The origin of the receptors is a man aged 45-60 years in good health and CMV-seropositive.

The V call is TRBV6-1, the J call TRBJ2-7, with D tentatively TRBD2 (6 bases). Germline assignment: CDR1 MNHNS and CDR2 SASEGT. This CDR3 is 15 amino acids long. V lost 5 bases, J lost 1 base, and 15 bases lay in between. The CDR3 here is CASSTPAGLSYEQYF. As DNA, the CDR3 is TGTGCCAGCAGTACCCCAGCGGGCCTTTCCTACGAGCAGTACTTC.

This clone was observed once. The chain uses TRBV6-1 and TRBJ2-7; possibly TRBD2 for D (6 bases). Per germline, CDR1 MNHNS and CDR2 SASEGT. The CDR3 covers 14 residues. Trimming shortened V by 1 base and J by 6 bases, and 13 bases separated the two germline ends. CDR3 coding DNA: TGTGCCAGCAGTGAAGTGGCGGGAATTGGCGAGCAGTACTTC. Translation: CASSEVAGIGEQYF.

This clone was recorded once. The J gene is TRBJ1-4, the V gene TRBV18, with TRBD1 matching 9 bases. The CDR3 sequence is 14 residues long. Germline V lookup: CDR1 KGHSH, CDR2 LQKENI. Losses at the gene ends were 3 bases for V and 6 bases for J; bases not matched to a gene: 2. CDR3 protein: CASSPGDRDEKLFF. CDR3 nucleotides: TGTGCCAGCTCACCGGGGGACAGGGATGAAAAACTGTTTTTT.

The chain couples TRBV19 to TRBJ1-2, with 7 bases aligning to TRBD1. The CDR3 covers 13 residues. Trimming took 7 bases from V and 5 from J; bases not matched to a gene: 7. The germline V gene encodes CDR1 LNHDA and CDR2 SQIVND (reference sequence). The CDR3 DNA reads as TGTGCCAGTAATCCGGGGACAGCGTATGGCTACACCTTC. It translates to CASNPGTAYGYTF.

The rearrangement uses TRBV7-9 and TRBJ1-2; 8 bases line up with TRBD1. The CDR3 has 16 residues. CDR1 is SEHNR and CDR2 is FQNEAQ in the germline V gene (reference sequence). After removal of 4 bases from V and 0 bases from J, the junction contained 7 bases not matched to a gene. The CDR3 sequence is CASSYAGTGSNYGYTF. Here the CDR3 DNA reads TGTGCCAGCAGCTACGCCGGGACAGGATCTAACTATGGCTACACCTTC.

J is TRBJ1-6 and V is TRBV30; D gene uncertain. The CDR3 is 14 residues long. V lost 3 bases, J lost 6 bases, and 12 bases lay in between. Germline CDR1 and CDR2: GTSNPN and SVGIG (reference sequence). The CDR3 protein is CAWSPGRSNSPLHF. CDR3 nucleotide sequence: TGTGCCTGGAGCCCCGGCCGGAGTAATTCACCCCTCCACTTT. Full variable domain (missing parts from reference TRBV30 and TRBJ1-6): SQTIHQWPATLVQPVGSPLSLECTVEGTSNPNLYWYRQAAGRGLQLLFYSVGIGQISSEVPQNLSASRPQDRQFILSSKKLLLSDSGFYLCAWSPGRSNSPLHFGNGTRLTVT.

This chain connects TRBV10-3 to TRBJ1-2; unclear D gene. The CDR3 consists of 11 residues. Germline CDR1 reads ENHRY; CDR2 reads SYGVKD. V gave up 7 bases and J gave up 6 bases, with 9 bases separating them. The DNA for the CDR3 is TGTGCCATCACTATCGGGGATGGCTACACCTTC. Residues: CAITIGDGYTF.

The rearrangement joins TRBV7-9 to TRBJ1-4; D is uncertain. V was cut by 0 bases and J by 3 bases, with 8 bases left in between. The CDR3 spans 15 residues. The germline V gene has CDR1 SEHNR and CDR2 FQNEAQ (reference sequence). CDR3 in DNA: TGTGCCAGCAGCTTAGCAGGGAGGTCTAATGAAAAACTGTTTTTT. Translated, it gives CASSLAGRSNEKLFF.

This chain connects TRBV15 to TRBJ2-7; D might be TRBD2 (5 bases). Trimming shortened V by 1 base and J by 3 bases, and 19 bases separated the two germline ends. Germline CDR1 and CDR2: LNHNV and YYDKDF (reference sequence). The CDR3 is made up of 17 amino acids. This CDR3 reads CATSRAPTSLLYYEQYF. The DNA of the CDR3 is TGTGCCACCAGCAGAGCCCCAACTAGTCTCCTCTACTACGAGCAGTACTTC.

J is TRBJ2-5 and V is TRBV11-2; 8 bases agree with TRBD1. Trimming took 5 bases from V and 5 from J; bases not matched to a gene: 1. The CDR3 is 12 residues long. Per germline, CDR1 SGHAT and CDR2 FQNNGV. The CDR3 DNA follows: TGTGCCAGCAGCCAGGGGGCTGAGACCCAGTACTTC. As protein: CASSQGAETQYF.

This sequence joins TRBV29-1 and TRBJ1-1, with D possibly being TRBD1 (6 bases). The CDR3 is made up of 12 amino acids. From germline, CDR1 is SQVTM and CDR2 ANQGSEA. V was clipped by 5 bases and J by 6 bases, with 13 bases between them. The CDR3 bases are TGCAGCGTTATAACAGGGTATGCTGAAGCTTTCTTT. Encoded protein: CSVITGYAEAFF.

The chain is built from TRBV11-2 and TRBJ2-1, with 7 bases fitting TRBD2. Germline lookup yields CDR1 SGHAT and CDR2 FQNNGV. The CDR3 totals 17 residues. V dropped 2 bases and J dropped 4; count of bases not matched to a gene: 11. CDR3 sequence reads: CASSLIFTSEGYNEQFF. The CDR3 DNA sequence: TGTGCCAGCAGCTTAATCTTCACTAGCGAGGGTTACAATGAGCAGTTCTTC.

This rearrangement joins TRBV27 to TRBJ2-5; possibly TRBD1 for D (6 bases). V was cut by 9 bases and J by 2 bases, with 19 bases left in between. Germline values: CDR1 MNHEY, CDR2 SMNVEV (reference sequence). The CDR3 is made up of 15 amino acids. CDR3 in amino acids: CASRARTETQETQYF. CDR3 DNA sequence: TGTGCCAGTCGGGCCCGGACAGAGACGCAAGAGACCCAGTACTTC.

V usage is TRBV7-3 and J usage is TRBJ2-7, with TRBD2 matching over 7 bases. This CDR3 spans 13 amino acids. CDR1 and CDR2 from the germline V gene are SGHTA and FQGTGA. Trimming cost V 2 bases and J 2 bases; bases outside gene matches: 0. The chain's CDR3 is CASSLGLAYEQYF. For the CDR3, the DNA is TGTGCCAGCAGCTTAGGACTAGCCTACGAGCAGTACTTC.

The chain carries TRBV5-4 and TRBJ2-2; D possibly corresponds to TRBD1 (5 bases). Germline V gene sequence: CDR1 SGHNT, CDR2 YYREEE (reference sequence). V dropped 4 bases and J dropped 5 bases, with 24 bases sitting between them. The CDR3 runs to 18 residues. This CDR3 is CASSKAGLRVVLTGELFF. For the CDR3, the DNA is TGTGCCAGCAGCAAGGCCGGGCTCAGGGTAGTGTTGACCGGGGAGCTGTTTTTT. The full variable domain, in which reference TRBV5-4 and TRBJ2-2 provide the parts outside the CDR3, is ETGVTQSPTHLIKTRGQQVTLRCSSQSGHNTVSWYQQALGQGPQFIFQYYREEENGRGNFPPRFSGLQFPNYSSELNVNALELDDSALYLCASSKAGLRVVLTGELFFGEGSRLTVL.

This chain joins TRBV7-2 and TRBJ2-7; 7 bases are shared with TRBD2. The junction had 15 bases not matched to a gene; V was cut back by 6 bases and J by 4 bases. Germline V gene lookup returns CDR1 SGHTA and CDR2 FQGNSA. The CDR3 sequence is 16 residues long. The DNA for the CDR3 is TGTGCCAGCAGACATCTCCTTCCTCTTAGCGGGTACGAGCAGTACTTC. Encoded protein: CASRHLLPLSGYEQYF.

This rearrangement joins TRBV5-1 to TRBJ2-5; D might be TRBD1 (5 bases). The J call may be wrong; the DNA end is better matched by TRBJ2-7. This CDR3 comprises 16 residues. CDR1 and CDR2 from the germline V gene are SGHRS and YFSETQ. CDR3 region: CASSDRTRHQNYEQYF. The DNA of the CDR3 is TGCGCCAGCAGCGATAGGACACGCCATCAAAACTACGAGCAGTACTTC.

The J gene is TRBJ1-2, the V gene TRBV28; 7 bases are a match to TRBD1. This CDR3 comprises 15 residues. Losses at the gene ends were 6 bases for V and 5 bases for J; bases not matched to a gene: 12. Looked up from germline, CDR1 is MDHEN and CDR2 is SYDVKM. The CDR3 DNA reads TGTGCCAGCAGCCCACAGGGGCTGGAGTCGTATGGCTACACCTTC. The encoded protein is CASSPQGLESYGYTF.

The genes are TRBV11-2 and TRBJ2-1; no definite D call. V was trimmed by 5 bases and J by 3 bases, leaving 17 bases between them. The CDR3 spans 16 residues. Looked up from germline, CDR1 is SGHAT and CDR2 is FQNNGV. In nucleotides, the CDR3 is TGTGCCAGCAGCCCCCGTGGCTCCCTTGGCTACAATGAGCAGTTCTTC. Its protein product is CASSPRGSLGYNEQFF.

V is TRBV6-5 and J is TRBJ1-4; tentatively, D is TRBD1 (6 bases). Germline CDR1 and CDR2: MNHEY and SVGAGI. Deletions cut 0 bases from V and 7 bases from J, with 15 bases between. This CDR3 is 16 amino acids long. This chain's CDR3 is CASSYSSRGWSEKLFF. The CDR3 DNA reads as TGTGCCAGCAGTTACTCGAGCAGGGGTTGGAGTGAAAAACTGTTTTTT.

The chain carries TRBV6-5 and TRBJ1-2; D is perhaps TRBD1 (5 bases). CDR1 and CDR2 (germline): MNHEY, SVGAGI. Trimming stripped 5 bases from V and 3 bases from J, with 10 bases between. This CDR3 contains 13 residues. The CDR3 loop reads CASSDRPDYGYTF. The CDR3 nucleotides are TGTGCCAGCAGTGACAGACCAGACTATGGCTACACCTTC.

The CDR3 sequence is CASISPGVGEAFF. CDR3 in DNA: TGTGCCAGCATATCACCGGGAGTAGGTGAAGCTTTCTTT. This rearrangement joins TRBV28 to TRBJ1-1; D not certain. The CDR3 sequence is 13 residues long. CDR1 MDHEN and CDR2 SYDVKM come from the germline V gene. V shed 7 bases and J shed 7 bases, with 16 bases lying between them.

The chain joins TRBV9 to TRBJ1-2; 9 nucleotides agree with TRBD1. This CDR3 is 16 amino acids long. Unmatched junction bases numbered 11, after V lost 3 bases and J lost 5 bases. Germline CDR1 and CDR2: SGDLS and YYNGEE. The CDR3 here is CASSEGTGGKEYGYTF. DNA for the CDR3: TGTGCCAGCAGCGAGGGAACAGGGGGCAAGGAATATGGCTACACCTTC.

The J gene is TRBJ2-2, the V gene TRBV11-3; 13 nucleotides agree with TRBD2. The V gene end was trimmed by 5 bases and the J gene end by 7 bases; junction bases not matched to a gene: 10. The germline V gene has CDR1 SGHNT and CDR2 YENEEA. The CDR3 spans 17 residues. CDR3 sequence reads: CASSTWTSGSGNGELFF. CDR3 sequence (DNA): TGTGCCAGCAGCACCTGGACTAGCGGGAGTGGGAACGGGGAGCTGTTTTTT.

The rearrangement links TRBV11-2 to TRBJ2-1; D is ambiguous. V lost 5 bases to trimming and J lost 7 bases, with 12 bases between them. From germline, CDR1 is SGHAT and CDR2 FQNNGV. This CDR3 has 13 amino acids. The CDR3 protein is CASSPTPQNEQFF. The CDR3 DNA sequence: TGTGCCAGCAGCCCCACACCCCAGAATGAGCAGTTCTTC.